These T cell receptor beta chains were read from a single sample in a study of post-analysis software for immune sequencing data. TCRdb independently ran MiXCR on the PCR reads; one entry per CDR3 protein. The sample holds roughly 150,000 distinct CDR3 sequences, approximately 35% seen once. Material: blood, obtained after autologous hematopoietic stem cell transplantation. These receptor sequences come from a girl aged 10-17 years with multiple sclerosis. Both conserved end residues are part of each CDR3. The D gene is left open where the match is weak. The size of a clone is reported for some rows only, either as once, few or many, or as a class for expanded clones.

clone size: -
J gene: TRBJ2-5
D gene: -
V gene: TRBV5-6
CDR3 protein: CASSPDRISGETQYF
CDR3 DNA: TGTGCCAGCAGTCCAGACCGGATTTCGGGAGAGACCCAGTACTTC

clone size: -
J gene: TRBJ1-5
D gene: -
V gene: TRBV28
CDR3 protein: CASSPQWGFGPQHF
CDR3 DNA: TGTGCCAGCAGTCCCCAGTGGGGATTTGGGCCCCAGCATTTT

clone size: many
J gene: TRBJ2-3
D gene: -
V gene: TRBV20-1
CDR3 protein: CSGFAGVTDTQYF
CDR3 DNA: TGCAGTGGCTTCGCAGGGGTCACAGATACGCAGTATTTT

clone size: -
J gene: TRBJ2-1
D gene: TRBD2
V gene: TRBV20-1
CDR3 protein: CSTNIAGPQDEQFF
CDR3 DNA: TGCAGTACTAACATAGCGGGACCGCAGGATGAGCAGTTCTTC

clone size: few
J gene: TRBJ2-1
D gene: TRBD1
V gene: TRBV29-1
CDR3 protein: CSVDDRGDYNEQFF
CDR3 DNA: TGCAGCGTGGATGACAGGGGGGACTACAACGAGCAGTTCTTC

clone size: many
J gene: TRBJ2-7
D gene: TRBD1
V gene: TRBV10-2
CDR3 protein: CASSDSGQGYEQYF
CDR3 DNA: TGCGCCAGCAGTGACTCGGGACAGGGGTACGAGCAGTACTTC

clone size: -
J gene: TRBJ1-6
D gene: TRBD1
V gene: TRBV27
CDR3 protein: CASSSVGTGASPLHF
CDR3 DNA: TGTGCCAGCAGTTCAGTAGGGACAGGGGCTTCACCCCTCCACTTT

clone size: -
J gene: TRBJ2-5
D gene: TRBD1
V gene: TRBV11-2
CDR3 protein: CASSTWTGEETQYF
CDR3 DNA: TGTGCCAGCAGCACATGGACAGGGGAAGAGACCCAGTACTTC

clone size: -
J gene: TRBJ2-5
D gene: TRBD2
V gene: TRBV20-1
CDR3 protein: CSATLAGGRETQYF
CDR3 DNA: TGCAGTGCTACCCTAGCGGGAGGTAGAGAGACCCAGTACTTC

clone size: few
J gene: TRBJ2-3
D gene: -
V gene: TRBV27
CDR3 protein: CASSLGVTDTQYF
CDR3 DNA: TGTGCCAGCAGTTTGGGGGTCACAGATACGCAGTATTTT

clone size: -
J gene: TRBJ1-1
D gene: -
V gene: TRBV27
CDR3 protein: CASSLSGYTEAFF
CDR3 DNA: TGTGCCAGCAGTCTATCCGGGTACACTGAAGCTTTCTTT

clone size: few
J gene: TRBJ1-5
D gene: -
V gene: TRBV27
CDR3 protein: CASKQGRGNQPQHF
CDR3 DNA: TGTGCCAGCAAACAGGGAAGAGGCAATCAGCCCCAGCATTTT

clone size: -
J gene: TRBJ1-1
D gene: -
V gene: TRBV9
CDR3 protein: CASRPPRGANTEAFF
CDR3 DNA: TGTGCCAGCAGGCCTCCTCGGGGGGCGAACACTGAAGCTTTCTTT

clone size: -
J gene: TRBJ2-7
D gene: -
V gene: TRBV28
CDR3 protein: CASSLPPPYEQYF
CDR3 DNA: TGTGCCAGCAGTTTACCCCCCCCATACGAGCAGTACTTC

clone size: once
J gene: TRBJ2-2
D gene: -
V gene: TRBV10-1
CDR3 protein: CASSERPGTSGGELFF
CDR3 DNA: TGCGCCAGCAGTGAGCGTCCCGGGACAAGTGGAGGGGAGCTGTTTTTT

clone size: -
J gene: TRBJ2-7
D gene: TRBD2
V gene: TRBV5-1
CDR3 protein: CASSDPGLADYEQYF
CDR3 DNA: TGCGCCAGCAGCGACCCGGGACTAGCGGACTACGAGCAGTACTTC

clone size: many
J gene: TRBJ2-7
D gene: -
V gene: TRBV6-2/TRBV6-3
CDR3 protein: CASSYGGSYEQYF
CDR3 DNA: TGTGCCAGCAGTTACGGGGGGTCCTACGAGCAGTACTTC

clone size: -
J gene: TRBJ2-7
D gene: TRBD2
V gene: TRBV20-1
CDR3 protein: CSAIRTSGTYEQYF
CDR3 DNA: TGCAGTGCTATTCGGACTAGCGGAACCTACGAGCAGTACTTC

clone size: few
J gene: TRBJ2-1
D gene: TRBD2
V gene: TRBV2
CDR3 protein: CASTAGGRGASYNEQFF
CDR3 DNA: TGTGCCAGCACGGCGGGAGGTAGGGGGGCCTCCTACAATGAGCAGTTCTTC

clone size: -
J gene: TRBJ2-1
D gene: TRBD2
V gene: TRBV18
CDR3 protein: CASSPGGRAYNEQVF
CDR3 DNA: TGTGCCAGCTCACCGGGCGGGAGGGCCTACAATGAGCAGGTCTTC

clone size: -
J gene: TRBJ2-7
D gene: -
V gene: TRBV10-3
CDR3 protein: CAISAVRDTVFPTTYEQYF
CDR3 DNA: TGTGCCATCAGTGCCGTTAGGGACACCGTTTTCCCAACTACCTACGAGCAGTACTTC

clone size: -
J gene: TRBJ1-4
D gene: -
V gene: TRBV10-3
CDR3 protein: CAISPRGSLGEKLFF
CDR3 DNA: TGTGCCATCAGTCCCAGGGGTAGTCTTGGAGAAAAACTGTTTTTT

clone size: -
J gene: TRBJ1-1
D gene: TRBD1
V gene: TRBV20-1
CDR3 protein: CSAGRTGRTEAFF
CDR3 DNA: TGCAGTGCTGGAAGGACAGGGAGGACTGAAGCTTTCTTT

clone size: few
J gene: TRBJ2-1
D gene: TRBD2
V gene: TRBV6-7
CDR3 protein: CASSKLAVGYNEQFF
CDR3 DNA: TGTGCCAGCAGTAAACTAGCGGTAGGCTACAATGAGCAGTTCTTC

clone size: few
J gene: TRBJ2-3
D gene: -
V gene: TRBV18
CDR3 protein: CASSPLNIGGADTQYF
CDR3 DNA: TGTGCCAGCTCACCCCTGAATATCGGGGGCGCAGATACGCAGTATTTT

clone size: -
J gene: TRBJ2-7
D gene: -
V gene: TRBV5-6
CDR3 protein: CASSLGLDSIYEQYF
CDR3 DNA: TGTGCCAGCAGCTTGGGTTTGGACAGCATCTACGAGCAGTACTTC

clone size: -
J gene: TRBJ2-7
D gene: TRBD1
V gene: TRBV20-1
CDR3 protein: CSASRRQGADEQYF
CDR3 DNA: TGCAGTGCTAGCCGGAGACAGGGGGCGGACGAGCAGTACTTC

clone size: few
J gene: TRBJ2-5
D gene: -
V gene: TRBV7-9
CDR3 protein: CASSPRDIGGETQYF
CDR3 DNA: TGTGCCAGCAGCCCCAGGGACATCGGAGGAGAGACCCAGTACTTC

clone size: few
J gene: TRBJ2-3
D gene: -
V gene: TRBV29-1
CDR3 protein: CSVVEGITDTQYF
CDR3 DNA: TGCAGCGTTGTGGAGGGAATCACAGATACGCAGTATTTT

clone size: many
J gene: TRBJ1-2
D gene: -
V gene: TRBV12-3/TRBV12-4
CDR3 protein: CASSLGAHSYGYTF
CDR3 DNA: TGTGCCAGCAGTTTGGGGGCCCACAGCTATGGCTACACCTTC

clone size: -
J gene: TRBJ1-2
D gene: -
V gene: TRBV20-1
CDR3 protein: CSAPSGEYGYTF
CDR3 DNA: TGCAGTGCCCCGTCGGGGGAGTATGGCTACACCTTC

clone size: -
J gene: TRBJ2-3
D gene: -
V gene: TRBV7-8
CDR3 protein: CASSLNVGSPTDTQYF
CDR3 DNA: TGTGCCAGCAGCTTAAATGTTGGTAGCCCCACAGATACGCAGTATTTT

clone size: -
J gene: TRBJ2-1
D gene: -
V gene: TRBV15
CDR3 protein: CPTSRAEVGNEQFF
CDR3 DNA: TGTCCCACCAGCAGAGCCGAGGTTGGGAATGAGCAGTTCTTC

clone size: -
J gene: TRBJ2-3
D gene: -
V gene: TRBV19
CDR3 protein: CASSIRLGRTDTQYF
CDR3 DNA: TGTGCCAGTAGTATCCGACTAGGCCGTACAGATACGCAGTATTTT

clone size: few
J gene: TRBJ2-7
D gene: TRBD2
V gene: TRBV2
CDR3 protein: CASIGRSSGSSYNEQYF
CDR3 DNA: TGTGCCAGCATCGGTCGGTCTAGCGGAAGCTCCTACAATGAGCAGTACTTC

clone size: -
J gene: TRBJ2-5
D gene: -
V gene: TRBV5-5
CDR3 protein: CASSQNGQETQYF
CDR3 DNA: TGTGCCAGCAGCCAGAACGGTCAGGAGACCCAGTACTTC

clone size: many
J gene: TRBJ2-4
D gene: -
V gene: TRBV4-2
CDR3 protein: CASSQEWLGDSGGHRENIQYF
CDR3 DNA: TGTGCCAGCAGCCAAGAGTGGCTTGGAGATTCCGGGGGGCATCGGGAAAACATTCAGTACTTC

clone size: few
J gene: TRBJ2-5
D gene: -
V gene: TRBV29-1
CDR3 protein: CSVEDDRDYQETQYF
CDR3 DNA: TGCAGCGTCGAGGACGACAGGGACTACCAAGAGACCCAGTACTTC

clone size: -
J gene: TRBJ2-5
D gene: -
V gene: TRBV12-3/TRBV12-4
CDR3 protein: CASSSARTQYF
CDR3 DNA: TGTGCCAGCAGTTCGGCTCGGACCCAGTACTTC

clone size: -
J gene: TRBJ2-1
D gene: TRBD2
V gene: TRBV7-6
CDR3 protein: CASSLLAGNNEQFF
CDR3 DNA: TGTGCCAGCAGCTTACTAGCGGGGAACAATGAGCAGTTCTTC

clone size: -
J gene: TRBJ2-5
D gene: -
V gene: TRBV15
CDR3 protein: CATSRGGPETQYF
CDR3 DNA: TGTGCCACCTCCAGAGGGGGTCCGGAGACCCAGTACTTC

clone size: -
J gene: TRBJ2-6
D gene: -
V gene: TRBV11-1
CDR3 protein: CASSLVGRSLHSGANVLTF
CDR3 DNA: TGTGCCAGCAGCTTAGTCGGACGGAGCCTTCACTCTGGGGCCAACGTCCTGACTTTC

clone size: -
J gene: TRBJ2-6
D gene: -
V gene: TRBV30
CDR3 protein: CAWNRVSISGANVLTF
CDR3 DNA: TGTGCCTGGAACAGGGTTTCCATCTCTGGGGCCAACGTCCTGACTTTC

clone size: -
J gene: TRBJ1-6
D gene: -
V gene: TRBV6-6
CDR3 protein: CASSYGVRGNSPLHF
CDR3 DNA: TGTGCCAGCAGTTACGGGGTCAGGGGTAATTCACCCCTCCACTTT

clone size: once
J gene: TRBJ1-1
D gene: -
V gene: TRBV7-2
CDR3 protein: CAARYGVGNTEAFF
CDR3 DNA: TGTGCCGCAAGGTATGGGGTTGGGAACACTGAAGCTTTCTTT

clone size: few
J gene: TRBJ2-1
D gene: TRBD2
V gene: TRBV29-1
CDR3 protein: CSVRSGSGYEQFF
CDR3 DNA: TGCAGCGTTAGAAGCGGGAGCGGTTATGAGCAGTTCTTC

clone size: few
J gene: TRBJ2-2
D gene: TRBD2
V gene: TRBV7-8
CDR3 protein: CASSARLAGAPTGELFF
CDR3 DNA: TGTGCCAGCAGCGCACGACTAGCGGGAGCCCCCACCGGGGAGCTGTTTTTT